This T cell receptor (beta chain) derives from a study of T cell responses to AZD1222 COVID-19 vaccine. Measured with immunoSEQ multiplex PCR; TCRdb has only the in-frame clones, and not every one. The table shows over 60,000 clones, with 70% to 80% occurring only once. Study findings and constraints: Possibly, clonal diversity was underestimated; donors were largely white British and included more females. Nearly half of the spike-specific TCRs reportedly recognize variant regions that carry no mutations. Spike-wide vaccine-associated CD4 TCRs dominated at 160-218 and 743-854.

CDR1 and CDR2 (germline): MNHEY, SVGAGI. The CDR3 has 13 residues. Trimming removed 3 bases from V and 7 bases from J, with 10 bases in between. As regards this clone: As yet, its antigen is unknown.

The chain recombines TRBV6-5 with TRBJ1-5; D ambiguous. The input for sequencing was peripheral blood, taken on day 0 of MenACWY control vaccination. The clonotype comes from an adult in good health. In DNA form, the CDR3 reads TGTGCCAGCAGTTATAGCGGAGAACAGCCCCAGCATTTT. As protein: CASSYSGEQPQHF.